This TCR beta chain was captured in a study of response to subunit inactivated influenza vaccine. The study's findings and limits: Authors proposed each seasonal influenza vaccination draws in few new T cells.

Concerning this clonotype: The antigen is unknown.

TCRdb itself ran the RT-PCR reads through MiXCR, one entry per CDR3 protein. Seen here are about 190,000 distinct CDR3 sequences, approximately 15% observed once, and the top ten hold about a quarter. Sequenced here: CD8+ T cells sorted from PBMCs, sampled 4 to 6 days after vaccination. The origin of this receptor is a man aged 45 to 65 who received an inactivated influenza vaccine.

The CDR3 reads CTCCGTTYEQYF. CDR3 sequence (DNA): TGCACCTGCTGCGGGACTACCTACGAGCAGTACTTC. This sequence joins TRBV20-1 and TRBJ2-7, with 7 bases identical to TRBD2. Germline CDR1 reads DFQATT; CDR2 reads SNEGSKA (reference sequence). The CDR3 length is 12 residues.